The 18 T cell receptor beta chains listed next were all sequenced from one sample in a study of shared clonotypes between healthy human individuals. This table comes from immunoSEQ multiplex PCR, and its TCRdb copy is limited to in-frame clones, with some not included. The repertoire includes about 1,500,000 clones, about 96% of them detected once, and 1.2% sits in the top ten. Sequenced input: naive CD4+ T cells sorted from blood. The subset here: CD45RA+ positively selected. Receptors were obtained from a man aged 30 to 39 in good health.

The chain carries TRBV9 and TRBJ2-5, with 7 bases aligning to TRBD2. V dropped 4 bases and J dropped 1; count of bases not matched to a gene: 16. CDR1 and CDR2 from the germline V gene are SGDLS and YYNGEE. The CDR3 consists of 18 residues. CDR3 sequence: CASSSPIPSGAIQETQYF. DNA of the CDR3: TGTGCCAGCAGCTCACCCATTCCTAGCGGAGCGATCCAAGAGACCCAGTACTTC. The complete variable domain, with remaining parts taken from reference TRBV9 and TRBJ2-5, reads DSGVTQTPKHLITATGQRVTLRCSPRSGDLSVYWYQQSLDQGLQFLIQYYNGEERAKGNILERFSAQQFPDLHSELNLSSLELGDSALYFCASSSPIPSGAIQETQYFGPGTRLLVL.

This rearrangement joins TRBV28 to TRBJ1-5, with 7 bases matching TRBD1. V shed 5 bases and J 5 bases; nucleotides not matched to a gene: 9. CDR3 length: 15 amino acids. Germline V lookup: CDR1 MDHEN, CDR2 SYDVKM. The CDR3 sequence is CASSPGDSGYQPQHF. The CDR3 bases are TGTGCCAGCAGTCCCGGGGACAGCGGGTATCAGCCCCAGCATTTT. Using reference TRBV28 and TRBJ1-5 for the parts outside the CDR3, the full variable domain is DVKVTQSSRYLVKRTGEKVFLECVQDMDHENMFWYRQDPGLGLRLIYFSYDVKMKEKGDIPEGYSVSREKKERFSLILESASTNQTSMYLCASSPGDSGYQPQHFGDGTRLSIL.

This chain uses TRBV2 with TRBJ1-2; 11 bases match TRBD1. The CDR3 has 13 residues. The V gene's germline CDR1 is SNHLY and CDR2 FYNNEI. V dropped 4 bases and J dropped 6; count of bases not matched to a gene: 1. The CDR3 sequence: CASSGDRGDGYTF. The CDR3 coding sequence is TGTGCCAGCAGTGGGGACAGGGGGGATGGCTACACCTTC.

This rearrangement joins TRBV12-2 to TRBJ2-3; TRBD2 is the table's D call, not checked against the DNA. TRBV12-2 is a documented pseudogene. CDR3 length: 18 residues. CDR3 amino acids: CASRLGEGSGGNTVTQYF. CDR3 bases: TGTGCAAGTCGCTTAGGAGAAGGTAGCGGGGGAAACACAGTTACGCAGTATTTT.

This clone was seen a single time. V is TRBV6-5 and J is TRBJ1-4; tentative D call: TRBD1 (5 bases). Germline V gene lookup returns CDR1 MNHEY and CDR2 SVGAGI. The CDR3 contains 14 residues. With 2 bases removed from V and 8 bases from J, the gap between germline ends came to 12 bases. The CDR3 loop is CASSYRGSGEKLFF. CDR3 nucleotides: TGTGCCAGCAGTTACAGGGGAAGCGGCGAAAAACTGTTTTTT.

A word on this clone: The sample contains more than one DNA sequence encoding this CDR3. This sequence joins TRBV5-1 and TRBJ2-5, with D unresolved. This CDR3 is built from 13 residues. The germline V gene encodes CDR1 SGHRS and CDR2 YFSETQ. V was cut by 0 bases and J by 1 base, with 4 bases left in between. This chain's CDR3 is CASSLGPQETQYF. The DNA for the CDR3 is TGCGCCAGCAGCTTGGGACCCCAAGAGACCCAGTACTTC.

The CDR3 reads CASSLGLPTEAFF. The CDR3 DNA reads TGTGCCAGTAGTTTGGGACTTCCTACTGAAGCTTTCTTT. The rearrangement links TRBV19 to TRBJ1-1, with D maybe TRBD1 (5 bases). The CDR3 is 13 amino acids. The germline V gene encodes CDR1 LNHDA and CDR2 SQIVND (reference sequence). Trimming removed 5 bases at V and 5 bases at J, with 12 bases between.

The gene calls are TRBV6-5 and TRBJ1-5; D perhaps matches TRBD1 (6 bases). The CDR3 length is 14 residues. Germline CDR1 reads MNHEY; CDR2 reads SVGAGI. Trimming removed 2 bases at V and 4 bases at J, with 9 bases between. For the CDR3, the DNA is TGTGCCAGCAGTTACGGGGACACAAATCAGCCCCAGCATTTT. This sequence encodes CASSYGDTNQPQHF.

This chain links TRBV10-3 with TRBJ2-7; 11 bases agree with TRBD2. This CDR3 has 15 residues. Germline V gives CDR1 ENHRY, CDR2 SYGVKD. The ends lost 4 bases at V and 5 bases at J; junction bases unmatched: 7. CDR3 bases: TGTGCCATCAGTGTGGTAGCGGGAGGGTCCCACGAGCAGTACTTC. The encoded protein is CAISVVAGGSHEQYF.

The chain combines TRBV6-6 with TRBJ2-2; D is possibly TRBD2 (5 bases). Germline CDR1 and CDR2: MNHNY and SVGAGI (reference sequence). The ends were cut back, 1 base at V and 1 base at J, with 10 bases in the middle. The CDR3 length is 16 residues. The CDR3 DNA is TGTGCCAGCAGTTACTTCGTGGACTTGAACACCGGGGAGCTGTTTTTT. Its translation is CASSYFVDLNTGELFF.

The chain joins TRBV29-1 to TRBJ2-1, with 10 bases matching TRBD2. The germline V gene has CDR1 SQVTM and CDR2 ANQGSEA. This CDR3 region has 14 residues. With V trimmed by 6 bases and J by 7 bases, 9 bases remained unmatched. The CDR3 sequence is CSVPTQGLANEQFF. DNA for the CDR3: TGCAGCGTCCCTACACAGGGACTAGCGAATGAGCAGTTCTTC.

The chain combines TRBV19 with TRBJ2-3; D perhaps matches TRBD2 (6 bases). The CDR3 runs to 15 residues. V was pared by 9 bases and J by 4 bases, with 20 bases between. Germline CDR1 reads LNHDA; CDR2 reads SQIVND (reference sequence). CDR3: CARWERAHPADTQYF. In DNA form, the CDR3 reads TGTGCCAGGTGGGAGCGGGCCCACCCAGCAGATACGCAGTATTTT. The full variable domain, in which reference TRBV19 and TRBJ2-3 provide the parts outside the CDR3, is DGGITQSPKYLFRKEGQNVTLSCEQNLNHDAMYWYRQDPGQGLRLIYYSQIVNDFQKGDIAEGYSVSREKKESFPLTVTSAQKNPTAFYLCARWERAHPADTQYFGPGTRLTVL.

The chain carries TRBV2 and TRBJ1-2; TRBD1 matches at 7 bases. The V gene end was trimmed by 7 bases and the J gene end by 5 bases; junction bases not matched to a gene: 7. This CDR3 comprises 13 residues. Germline V gene sequence: CDR1 SNHLY, CDR2 FYNNEI. CDR3 in amino acids: CASIPGGLYGYTF. The CDR3 DNA reads as TGTGCCAGCATTCCAGGGGGGCTGTATGGCTACACCTTC. Complete variable domain (other parts from reference TRBV2 and TRBJ1-2): EPEVTQTPSHQVTQMGQEVILRCVPISNHLYFYWYRQILGQKVEFLVSFYNNEISEKSEIFDDQFSVERPDGSNFTLKIRSTKLEDSAMYFCASIPGGLYGYTFGSGTRLTVV.

This chain links TRBV5-1 with TRBJ2-2; 9 bases are a match to TRBD2. Germline CDR1 and CDR2: SGHRS and YFSETQ. After removal of 4 bases from V and 0 bases from J, the junction contained 13 bases not matched to a gene. The CDR3 runs 19 residues. DNA of the CDR3: TGCGCCAGCAGCCGGACCCTACTAGCGGGCAACGCGAACACCGGGGAGCTGTTTTTT. This translates into CASSRTLLAGNANTGELFF.

V usage is TRBV28 and J usage is TRBJ1-2, with 7 positions matching TRBD1. Trimming took 2 bases from V and 3 from J; bases not matched to a gene: 3. Per the germline V gene, CDR1 is MDHEN and CDR2 is SYDVKM. The length of the CDR3 is 14 residues. The CDR3 is CASSLEDRYYGYTF. The DNA for the CDR3 is TGTGCCAGCAGTTTAGAGGACAGGTACTATGGCTACACCTTC.

Only one count was recorded for this clone. This chain uses TRBV15 with TRBJ1-2; a weak D match, TRBD1 (6 bases). V was clipped by 2 bases and J by 4 bases, with 14 bases between them. Germline CDR1 reads LNHNV; CDR2 reads YYDKDF (reference sequence). CDR3 size: 15 residues. This CDR3 reads CATSRSQGFGYGYTF. CDR3 DNA: TGTGCCACCAGCAGATCCCAGGGGTTCGGCTATGGCTACACCTTC.

The genes are TRBV4-3 and TRBJ2-3; D gene unclear. Trimming took 0 bases from V and 2 from J, leaving 9 bases between them. The germline V gene encodes CDR1 LGHNA and CDR2 YSLEER. There are 15 residues in the CDR3. The CDR3 bases are TGCGCCAGCAGCCAAGATAGGGCGTCCACAGATACGCAGTATTTT. It yields the protein CASSQDRASTDTQYF.

V is TRBV12-5 and J is TRBJ2-2; 11 bases are a match to TRBD2. The CDR3 is made up of 18 amino acids. The trim removed 0 bases at V and 3 bases at J, leaving 6 bases unmatched. Germline values: CDR1 LGHNT, CDR2 FRNRAP. CDR3 DNA: TGTGCTAGTGGTTTGGTAGGGCTAGCGGGAGGTCACACCGGGGAGCTGTTTTTT. Amino acids: CASGLVGLAGGHTGELFF.